This T cell receptor beta chain was captured by sequencing in a study of blood T cells in healthy people across ages. The study, taken as a whole, reports: Both naive CD4+ cell counts and diversity were greater in long-lived donors than in aged donors.

The V gene lost 0 bases and the J gene lost 3 bases, with 12 bases spanning the gap. CDR1 and CDR2 from the germline V gene are SGHVS and FNYEAQ. The CDR3 has 16 amino acids. This clonotype was counted between two and nine times. The antigen is not known. Through a sample-barcoded 5' primer and a J-beta primer mix, a second PCR was run for roughly 6 to 11 cycles. From the 5' RACE reads, TCRdb called clonotypes with MiXCR, one entry per CDR3 protein. The sample holds about 1.8 million distinct CDR3 sequences, about 50% seen once. This TCR was recovered from a woman aged 40 to 49 in good health. This chain uses TRBV7-6 with TRBJ2-1, with no clear D. The sample consisted of blood. As DNA, the CDR3 is TGTGCCAGCAGCTTAGCTCCGGTGCCCTACTACAATGAGCAGTTCTTC. It is translated as CASSLAPVPYYNEQFF.